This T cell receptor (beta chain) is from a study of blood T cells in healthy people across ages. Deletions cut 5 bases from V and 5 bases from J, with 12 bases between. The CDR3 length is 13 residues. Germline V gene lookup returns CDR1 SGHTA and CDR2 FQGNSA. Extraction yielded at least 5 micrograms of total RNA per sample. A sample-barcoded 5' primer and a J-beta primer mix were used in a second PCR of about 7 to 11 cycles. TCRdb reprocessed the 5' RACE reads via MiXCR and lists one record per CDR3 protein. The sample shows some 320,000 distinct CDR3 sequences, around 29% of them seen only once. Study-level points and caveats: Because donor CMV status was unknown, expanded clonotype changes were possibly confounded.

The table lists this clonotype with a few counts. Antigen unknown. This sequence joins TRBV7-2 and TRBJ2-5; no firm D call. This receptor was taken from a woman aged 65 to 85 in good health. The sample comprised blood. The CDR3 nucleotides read TGTGCCAGCAGCCGACGGGCGTTCGAGACCCAGTACTTC. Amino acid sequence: CASSRRAFETQYF.